The next 26 T cell receptor beta chains were all read from a single sample in a study of blood T cell repertoires in COVID-19. Sequenced by immunoSEQ multiplex PCR; TCRdb stores in-frame clones only, minus some. In the table there are about 350,000 clones, 87% of which are singletons. Source material: peripheral blood. The receptors shown here come from a woman aged 45-65 years with COVID-19, enrolled during active disease.

This chain connects TRBV2 to TRBJ1-6; D may be TRBD1 (5 bases). CDR3 length: 15 amino acids. Germline CDR1 SNHLY, CDR2 FYNNEI. With 7 bases removed from V and 5 bases from J, the gap between germline ends came to 15 bases. As DNA, the CDR3 is TGTGCCAGCATAGGCGGGACGGTGAATAATTCACCCCTCCACTTT. Its protein is CASIGGTVNNSPLHF.

The sample holds one count of this clone. The rearrangement links TRBV11-3 to TRBJ2-7, with 8 bases identical to TRBD1. Germline V gives CDR1 SGHNT, CDR2 YENEEA. V shed 10 bases, J shed 2 bases, and the junction held 7 bases outside the gene matches. The CDR3 is made up of 13 amino acids. As DNA, the CDR3 is TGTGCCACCTCGGACAGGGTCGCCTACGAGCAGTACTTC. Translated: CATSDRVAYEQYF.

The J gene is TRBJ1-5, the V gene TRBV28; no firm D call. Germline CDR1 MDHEN, CDR2 SYDVKM. The V and J ends lost 5 bases and 0 bases respectively, with 8 bases between them. There are 14 residues in the CDR3. The CDR3 spells CASSPVLSNQPQHF. CDR3 nucleotide sequence: TGTGCCAGCAGTCCAGTCCTTAGCAATCAGCCCCAGCATTTT. The variable domain in full, completed from reference TRBV28 and TRBJ1-5, reads DVKVTQSSRYLVKRTGEKVFLECVQDMDHENMFWYRQDPGLGLRLIYFSYDVKMKEKGDIPEGYSVSREKKERFSLILESASTNQTSMYLCASSPVLSNQPQHFGDGTRLSIL.

The rearrangement joins TRBV11-1 to TRBJ1-1, with 10 bases aligning to TRBD1. The CDR3 covers 16 residues. CDR1 SGHAT and CDR2 FQDESV come from the germline V gene (reference sequence). Trimming cost V 4 bases and J 4 bases; bases outside gene matches: 9. DNA for the CDR3: TGTGCCAGCAGCTCCCCGGGACAGGGGAGGAGCACTGAAGCTTTCTTT. This translates into CASSSPGQGRSTEAFF.

The table lists this clone with a count of one. This chain connects TRBV27 to TRBJ2-2; 11 nucleotides align to TRBD2. V gave up 6 bases and J gave up 0 bases; unmatched junction bases: 6. Germline CDR1 reads MNHEY; CDR2 reads SMNVEV (reference sequence). CDR3 size: 17 residues. The chain's CDR3 is CASRSLAGGANTGELFF. DNA for the CDR3: TGTGCCAGCAGATCGCTAGCGGGAGGCGCGAACACCGGGGAGCTGTTTTTT.

This rearrangement joins TRBV7-2 to TRBJ1-2; 9 nucleotides agree with TRBD1. The V and J ends lost 6 bases and 6 bases, in that order; junction bases with no gene match: 11. This CDR3 region has 15 residues. Germline V CDR1 and CDR2: SGHTA, FQGNSA. In nucleotides, the CDR3 is TGTGCCAGCAGATCTACAGGGGGCTTCTCCCATGGCTACACCTTC. It encodes CASRSTGGFSHGYTF.

The chain has TRBV6-6 and TRBJ2-4; TRBD2 matches 13 bases. The CDR3 sequence is 16 residues long. CDR1 is MNHNY, CDR2 SVGAGI, per germline (reference sequence). V dropped 6 bases and J dropped 0; count of bases not matched to a gene: 2. CDR3 nucleotides: TGTGCCAGCAGCGGACTAGCGGGAGTAGCCAAAAACATTCAGTACTTC. Translated, it gives CASSGLAGVAKNIQYF.

This chain links TRBV23-1 with TRBJ2-5, with a weak D call TRBD1 (5 bases). TRBV23-1 is reported as an ORF; its role is uncertain. The length of the CDR3 is 15 residues. The V end lost 0 bases, the J end lost 0 bases, and 8 bases lay between the germline ends. The CDR3 region has the DNA TGCGCCAGCAGTCAATCAAGGACAAACCAAGAGACCCAGTACTTC. This gives the protein CASSQSRTNQETQYF.

This clone was observed once. This sequence joins TRBV7-6 and TRBJ2-1; TRBD2 agrees at 8 bases. Germline assignment: CDR1 SGHVS and CDR2 FNYEAQ. CDR3 length: 14 residues. V lost 4 bases and J lost 9; bases outside the gene matches: 8. CDR3 DNA: TGTGCCAGCAGCTCATCTAGCGGGCCGGCTGAGCAGTTCTTC. It specifies CASSSSSGPAEQFF.

V gene TRBV5-5 combines with J gene TRBJ2-7, with TRBD1 identical over 7 bases. Germline V lookup: CDR1 SGHKS, CDR2 YYEKEE (reference sequence). The CDR3 consists of 19 residues. V gave up 1 base and J gave up 2 bases; unmatched junction bases: 18. DNA for the CDR3: TGTGCCAGCAGCTTGTTGGTGGCAGGGGGTAGGGGAACTACCTACGAGCAGTACTTC. It specifies CASSLLVAGGRGTTYEQYF. The full variable domain, in which reference TRBV5-5 and TRBJ2-7 provide the parts outside the CDR3, is DAGVTQSPTHLIKTRGQQVTLRCSPISGHKSVSWYQQVLGQGPQFIFQYYEKEERGRGNFPDRFSARQFPNYSSELNVNALLLGDSALYLCASSLLVAGGRGTTYEQYFGPGTRLTVT.

This chain connects TRBV7-2 to TRBJ1-4, with 7 bases fitting TRBD1. Germline V gives CDR1 SGHTA, CDR2 FQGNSA. The CDR3 is made up of 14 amino acids. The J segment lost 8 bases and the V segment lost 5 bases, leaving 8 bases of the junction unmatched. In DNA form, the CDR3 reads TGTGCCAGCAGCCTAAACAGGGGTGACGAAAAACTGTTTTTT. Translated: CASSLNRGDEKLFF.

This clone was detected a few times. The chain links TRBV27 to TRBJ2-2; D gene uncertain. Germline-derived CDR1 and CDR2 are MNHEY and SMNVEV (reference sequence). This CDR3 spans 13 amino acids. Trimming cost V 5 bases and J 9 bases, with 13 bases left between them. CDR3 sequence: CASSLRHPRELFF. The CDR3 nucleotides read TGTGCCAGCAGTCTCAGGCATCCGAGGGAGCTGTTTTTT.

This clone came up once. The chain employs TRBV7-9 and TRBJ1-6; D unresolved. Germline V gene data show CDR1 as SEHNR and CDR2 as FQNEAQ (reference sequence). With 5 bases removed from V and 0 bases from J, the gap between germline ends came to 8 bases. The CDR3 runs 15 residues. CDR3 DNA sequence: TGTGCCAGCAGCCGCGGGAGCTCCTATAATTCACCCCTCCACTTT. Amino acids: CASSRGSSYNSPLHF.

J is TRBJ1-4 and V is TRBV5-1; D unclear. The CDR3 sequence is 14 residues long. V was clipped by 5 bases and J by 0 bases, with 8 bases between them. Looked up from germline, CDR1 is SGHRS and CDR2 is YFSETQ. The CDR3 protein is CASRPGATNEKLFF. The CDR3, as DNA: TGCGCCAGCAGACCCGGAGCAACTAATGAAAAACTGTTTTTT.

V is TRBV6-6 and J is TRBJ2-7, with D possibly being TRBD2 (5 bases). The CDR3 runs to 16 residues. Germline-derived CDR1 and CDR2 are MNHNY and SVGAGI (reference sequence). Trimming stripped 5 bases from V and 5 bases from J, with 22 bases between. The CDR3 nucleotides read TGTGCCAGCAGTCCCCGGACTGCCGATGGGTGGGACGAGCAGTACTTC. Translated: CASSPRTADGWDEQYF.

This chain links TRBV11-2 with TRBJ2-1, with 7 positions matching TRBD1. The V gene's germline CDR1 is SGHAT and CDR2 FQNNGV. V shed 1 base and J 2 bases; nucleotides not matched to a gene: 2. This CDR3 is built from 15 residues. The CDR3 DNA reads as TGTGCCAGCAGCTTAGGGGACAGCACCTACAATGAGCAGTTCTTC. Amino acid sequence: CASSLGDSTYNEQFF.

This CDR3 is CASLSTSGRAREQFF. DNA for the CDR3: TGTGCCAGCTTATCGACTAGCGGGAGGGCCCGAGAGCAGTTCTTC. The chain carries TRBV3-1 (or the pseudogene TRBV3-2) and TRBJ2-1; 14 positions agree with TRBD2. Germline lookup yields CDR1 LGHDT and CDR2 YNNKEL (reference sequence). J was trimmed by 10 bases and V by 8 bases; bases with no gene match: 10. This CDR3 region has 15 residues.

The genes are TRBV4-2 and TRBJ1-5, with no clear D. V shed 1 base and J shed 0 bases, with 7 bases lying between them. In germline, CDR1 is LGHNA, CDR2 YNFKEQ. The CDR3 has 15 residues. The CDR3 DNA is TGTGCCAGCAGCCAAGCCTTTAATAGCAATCAGCCCCAGCATTTT. Its translation is CASSQAFNSNQPQHF.

V gene TRBV15 combines with J gene TRBJ2-7, with a weak D call TRBD2 (5 bases). Germline assignment: CDR1 LNHNV and CDR2 YYDKDF (reference sequence). The CDR3 covers 15 residues. Deletions cut 3 bases from V and 0 bases from J, with 12 bases between. The CDR3 spells CATSSPGRTSYEQYF. The CDR3 coding sequence is TGTGCCACCAGCAGCCCGGGGAGAACCTCCTACGAGCAGTACTTC.

This sequence joins TRBV5-1 and TRBJ2-3; TRBD1 is a possible D gene (6 bases). Trimming stripped 3 bases from V and 1 base from J, with 15 bases between. Germline V gene sequence: CDR1 SGHRS, CDR2 YFSETQ. This CDR3 is 16 amino acids long. CDR3 sequence (DNA): TGCGCCAGCAGCTCAACCAGGGGCGGCGGCACAGATACGCAGTATTTT. Protein sequence: CASSSTRGGGTDTQYF.

This chain uses TRBV11-2 with TRBJ2-3; TRBD2 aligns across 8 bases. The CDR3 consists of 15 residues. Germline CDR1 SGHAT, CDR2 FQNNGV. The junction had 7 bases not matched to a gene; V was cut back by 5 bases and J by 3 bases. Here the CDR3 DNA reads TGTGCCAGCAGCCTAACGGGAGGGGGTACAGATACGCAGTATTTT. Translated: CASSLTGGGTDTQYF.

The chain couples TRBV28 to TRBJ2-1; tentatively, D is TRBD1 (6 bases). The CDR3 is 12 amino acids. Germline CDR1 reads MDHEN; CDR2 reads SYDVKM. Trimming took 2 bases from V and 13 from J, leaving 12 bases between them. CDR3 DNA: TGTGCCAGCAGTTTAGGTCCCAGGGGTCAGTTCTTC. It encodes CASSLGPRGQFF.

The V and J genes are TRBV6-5 and TRBJ2-7, with 7 bases matching TRBD2. This CDR3 contains 15 residues. V lost 6 bases to trimming and J lost 2 bases; unmatched junction nucleotides: 10. Germline-derived CDR1 and CDR2 are MNHEY and SVGAGI. The CDR3 DNA reads as TGTGCCAGCAGCCCCCTTACTAGCGTAGCCTACGAGCAGTACTTC. Translating it yields CASSPLTSVAYEQYF.

V is TRBV7-3 and J is TRBJ2-1; 13 nucleotides line up with TRBD2. The V gene's germline CDR1 is SGHTA and CDR2 FQGTGA. This CDR3 is 16 amino acids long. Trimming cost V 6 bases and J 7 bases; bases outside gene matches: 9. This CDR3 is CASSPGLAGVWNEQFF. DNA of the CDR3: TGTGCCAGCAGTCCAGGACTAGCGGGAGTATGGAATGAGCAGTTCTTC.

This chain uses TRBV30 with TRBJ2-3; weak D call: TRBD2 (6 bases). CDR1 GTSNPN and CDR2 SVGIG come from the germline V gene (reference sequence). This CDR3 region has 17 residues. V was pared by 4 bases and J by 2 bases, with 22 bases between. DNA for the CDR3: TGTGCCTGGATTGGTCGGCGGGATCTTCGGCACACAGATACGCAGTATTTT. Protein sequence: CAWIGRRDLRHTDTQYF.

This rearrangement joins TRBV7-9 to TRBJ2-7, with 8 bases lining up with TRBD1. The V gene end was trimmed by 4 bases and the J gene end by 0 bases; junction bases not matched to a gene: 5. There are 15 residues in the CDR3. Germline loops: CDR1 SEHNR, CDR2 FQNEAQ (reference sequence). The CDR3 DNA reads TGTGCCAGCAGCTACGGACAGGGCCTCTCCTACGAGCAGTACTTC. As protein: CASSYGQGLSYEQYF. Supplemented by reference TRBV7-9 and TRBJ2-7, the full variable domain reads DTGVSQNPRHKITKRGQNVTFRCDPISEHNRLYWYRQTLGQGPEFLTYFQNEAQLEKSRLLSDRFSAERPKGSFSTLEIQRTEQGDSAMYLCASSYGQGLSYEQYFGPGTRLTVT.